This entry is about one T cell receptor beta chain. The sample comes from a study of blood T cell repertoires in COVID-19. Across the study: Acute and convalescent COVID-19 samples came from the United States, Italy and Spain. Sample material is recorded as cDNA or gDNA derived from T cells, B-cell-depleted T cells, or PBMCs.

The CDR3 is made up of 16 amino acids. Germline V gene lookup returns CDR1 SGHTA and CDR2 FQGTGA. The V segment lost 3 bases and the J segment 6 bases; nucleotides outside the gene matches: 12. Original handling: Nucleated cell number was recorded as an estimate derived from reference gene primer amplification. The data were produced by immunoSEQ multiplex PCR, yet TCRdb's version contains in-frame clones alone and is incomplete. V and J calls and clone size are given by that table; D and trimming were obtained from the DNA. Here the sample spans 140,000 or so clones, over 80% being singletons. Sequences were obtained from peripheral blood. The TCR was taken from a woman aged 50 to 65 with acute or convalescent COVID-19. V usage is TRBV7-3 and J usage is TRBJ1-1; TRBD1 matches at 8 bases. CDR3 residues: CASSFAPTGAGAEAFF. The CDR3 DNA is TGTGCCAGCAGCTTCGCTCCGACAGGGGCGGGTGCTGAAGCTTTCTTT.